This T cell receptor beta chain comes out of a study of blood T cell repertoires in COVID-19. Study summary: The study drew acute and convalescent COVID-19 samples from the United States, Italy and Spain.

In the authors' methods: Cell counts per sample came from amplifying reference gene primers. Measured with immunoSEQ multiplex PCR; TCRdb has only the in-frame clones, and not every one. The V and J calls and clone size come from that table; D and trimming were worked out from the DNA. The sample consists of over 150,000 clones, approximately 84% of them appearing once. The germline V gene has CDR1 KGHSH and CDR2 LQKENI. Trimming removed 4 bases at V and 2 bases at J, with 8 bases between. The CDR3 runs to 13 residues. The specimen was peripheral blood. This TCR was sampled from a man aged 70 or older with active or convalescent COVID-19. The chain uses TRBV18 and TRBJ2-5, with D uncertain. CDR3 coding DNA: TGTGCCAGCTCACAAACAGCTCAAGAGACCCAGTACTTC. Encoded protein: CASSQTAQETQYF. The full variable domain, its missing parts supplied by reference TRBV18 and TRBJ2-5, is NAGVMQNPRHLVRRRGQEARLRCSPMKGHSHVYWYRQLPEEGLKFMVYLQKENIIDESGMPKERFSAEFPKEGPSILRIQQVVRGDSAAYFCASSQTAQETQYFGPGTRLLVL.